The entry below describes one TCR beta chain. The antigen is undetermined. This sample is drawn from a study of cytomegalovirus exposure and HLA in healthy donors. The CDR3 extends over 13 amino acids. V lost 2 bases and J lost 4, with 7 bases in between. CDR1 MGHRA and CDR2 YSYEKL come from the germline V gene. Study-wide findings and caveats: Researchers counted approximately 160 TCR beta chains as cytomegalovirus-associated. There was a cluster of highly shared sequence variants that was likely a sequencing artifact. It was reportedly the case that the classifier diagnosed cytomegalovirus status with high specificity and sensitivity. Exclusion as indistinguishable affected some V segments, including TRBV6-2 and TRBV6-3.

13 Jbeta primers and 60 Vbeta primers were used for the PCR. This table comes from immunoSEQ multiplex PCR, and its TCRdb copy is limited to in-frame clones, with some not included. The sample has more than 90,000 clones; roughly 67% are singletons. The TCR originated in a boy aged 5 to 17 in good health and CMV-seropositive. The chain is built from TRBV4-1 and TRBJ2-3; D unclear. The sequenced sample was PBMCs. The CDR3 loop reads CASSQSGSDTQYF. Written as DNA, the CDR3 is TGCGCCAGCAGCCAATCCGGGTCAGATACGCAGTATTTT.